The 25 T cell receptor beta chains reported below all come from one sample, sequenced in a study of CD8 T cells in ankylosing spondylitis. Study results and limitations: For ankylosing spondylitis blood, a TCR beta motif of 7 or 8 highly homologous variants appeared characteristic.

These receptors' antigens are unknown. Each CDR3 protein is one row after TCRdb ran MiXCR on the 5' RACE reads. The sample includes roughly 350,000 distinct CDR3 sequences, 6.5% to 10% seen only once; the top ten take 13% to 15%. The specimen was blood, either unsorted or a sorted T cell fraction (not recorded which). These receptors were obtained from a male donor with ankylosing spondylitis.

The chain employs TRBV25-1 and TRBJ2-7; D is unclear. The V gene's germline CDR1 is MGHDK and CDR2 SYGVNS. V was shortened by 5 bases and J by 4 bases, with 12 bases between the two germline ends. The CDR3 runs to 13 residues. The DNA for the CDR3 is TGTGCCAGCAGTCCATTGGGCGTGTACGAGCAGTACTTC. This encodes CASSPLGVYEQYF.

This clonotype was seen a few times. The V and J genes are TRBV7-8 and TRBJ2-1; TRBD2 agrees at 7 bases. There are 14 residues in the CDR3. The ends lost 7 bases at V and 0 bases at J; junction bases unmatched: 3. CDR1 is SGHVS, CDR2 FQNEAQ, per germline. In DNA, the CDR3 is TGTGCCAGCACCGGCGGGGGCTCCTACAATGAGCAGTTCTTC. Translation gives CASTGGGSYNEQFF.

The V and J genes are TRBV6-2 or TRBV6-3 and TRBJ2-1, with D uncertain. Trimming left V 4 bases short and J 7 bases short, with 8 bases between. The CDR3 is 12 amino acids. Germline assignment: CDR1 MNHEY and CDR2 SVGEGT. The CDR3 DNA follows: TGTGCCAGCAGTTCGGTGACAAATGAGCAGTTCTTC. Amino acid sequence: CASSSVTNEQFF.

This chain links TRBV5-1 with TRBJ2-1; D is possibly TRBD2 (6 bases). V was cut by 0 bases and J by 6 bases, with 13 bases left in between. Germline V gene data show CDR1 as SGHRS and CDR2 as YFSETQ. The length of the CDR3 is 15 residues. CDR3 sequence (DNA): TGCGCCAGCAGCTTGGGACAGACTAGGACCAATGAGCAGTTCTTC. This encodes CASSLGQTRTNEQFF.

This clonotype was counted only a few times. The chain links TRBV28 to TRBJ2-2; unclear D gene. Germline V lookup: CDR1 MDHEN, CDR2 SYDVKM. CDR3 length: 15 residues. Trimming removed 6 bases at V and 8 bases at J, with 19 bases between. The CDR3 loop reads CASRVGSNVFGELFF. CDR3 sequence (DNA): TGTGCCAGCAGAGTAGGCAGTAATGTTTTTGGGGAGCTGTTTTTT.

The rearrangement joins TRBV9 to TRBJ2-1; a weak D match, TRBD2 (5 bases). In germline, CDR1 is SGDLS, CDR2 YYNGEE. CDR3 size: 15 residues. With 0 bases removed from V and 0 bases from J, the gap between germline ends came to 7 bases. The CDR3 DNA reads as TGTGCCAGCAGCGTAGAGGGAGTCTCCTACAATGAGCAGTTCTTC. It translates to CASSVEGVSYNEQFF. The full variable domain, completed using reference TRBV9 and TRBJ2-1, is DSGVTQTPKHLITATGQRVTLRCSPRSGDLSVYWYQQSLDQGLQFLIQYYNGEERAKGNILERFSAQQFPDLHSELNLSSLELGDSALYFCASSVEGVSYNEQFFGPGTRLTVL.

This clonotype was observed at least ten times. J is TRBJ1-2 and V is TRBV5-5, with a tentative D call TRBD1 (5 bases). The CDR3 is 16 residues long. Trimming removed 4 bases from V and 4 bases from J, with 20 bases in between. Germline assignment: CDR1 SGHKS and CDR2 YYEKEE (reference sequence). This chain's CDR3 is CASSPIGAGEVYGYTF. CDR3 coding DNA: TGTGCCAGCAGCCCAATCGGGGCTGGAGAGGTCTATGGCTACACCTTC.

This clonotype was seen more than once but under ten times. The chain has TRBV29-1 and TRBJ2-3, with D perhaps matching TRBD2 (5 bases). The CDR3 has 14 residues. The V end was cut by 6 bases, the J end by 4 bases, with 17 bases between. Germline values: CDR1 SQVTM, CDR2 ANQGSEA. The CDR3 loop reads CSVGAAAASDTQYF. DNA for the CDR3: TGCAGCGTGGGAGCCGCGGCAGCCTCAGATACGCAGTATTTT.

There are a few counts of this clonotype. V and J are TRBV12-3 or TRBV12-4 and TRBJ1-3; D gene uncertain. The CDR3 sequence is 16 residues long. The V gene lost 5 bases and the J gene lost 0 bases, with 14 bases spanning the gap. The CDR3 sequence is CASSPLRSGSGNTIYF. DNA of the CDR3: TGTGCCAGCAGTCCCCTTAGGAGCGGCTCTGGAAACACCATATATTTT.

The chain recombines TRBV20-1 with TRBJ2-1; a possible D gene is TRBD2 (6 bases). Trimming left V 6 bases short and J 4 bases short, with 16 bases between. The CDR3 consists of 14 residues. The germline V gene has CDR1 DFQATT and CDR2 SNEGSKA (reference sequence). The DNA of the CDR3 is TGCAGTGCATCGCGGGGCGACGGATACAATGAGCAGTTCTTC. Amino acids: CSASRGDGYNEQFF.

This clonotype has ten or more counts. The V and J genes are TRBV27 and TRBJ2-4; D may be TRBD1 (6 bases). This CDR3 contains 19 residues. Germline V gives CDR1 MNHEY, CDR2 SMNVEV (reference sequence). Trimming took 4 bases from V and 2 from J, leaving 24 bases between them. DNA of the CDR3: TGTGCCAGCAGTTACACAGGGATAGGACGTCTCTTATCCAAAAACATTCAGTACTTC. Protein sequence: CASSYTGIGRLLSKNIQYF.

The chain carries TRBV29-1 and TRBJ1-2, with TRBD1 as a possible D gene (5 bases). The V gene's germline CDR1 is SQVTM and CDR2 ANQGSEA. V was shortened by 3 bases and J by 7 bases, with 18 bases between the two germline ends. The CDR3 sequence is 14 residues long. The CDR3, as DNA: TGCAGCGTTGATTCAGGGTCTTTTTCTCGTGGCTACACCTTC. This encodes CSVDSGSFSRGYTF.

The rearrangement joins TRBV7-3 to TRBJ2-1; 8 bases align to TRBD1. The junction had 3 bases not matched to a gene; V was cut back by 1 base and J by 4 bases. CDR1 and CDR2 (germline): SGHTA, FQGTGA. The CDR3 is made up of 15 amino acids. The CDR3: CASSLMGQVYNEQFF. The CDR3 DNA is TGTGCCAGCAGCTTAATGGGACAGGTTTACAATGAGCAGTTCTTC.

The V and J genes are TRBV9 and TRBJ2-3, with 10 nucleotides matching TRBD2. CDR3 length equals 15 residues. Germline trimming cut 2 bases from V and 5 bases from J; bases unmatched to any gene: 5. Germline CDR1 reads SGDLS; CDR2 reads YYNGEE. The CDR3 coding sequence is TGTGCCAGCAGCGTTGGACTAGCGGTTGGAGATACGCAGTATTTT. This sequence encodes CASSVGLAVGDTQYF.

This clonotype was counted ten times or more. The chain employs TRBV29-1 and TRBJ2-1, with TRBD2 as a possible D gene (5 bases). CDR3 length: 12 amino acids. Germline V gene sequence: CDR1 SQVTM, CDR2 ANQGSEA. Trimming removed 6 bases from V and 2 bases from J, with 8 bases in between. The CDR3 spells CSVDGTYNEQFF. The CDR3 nucleotides are TGCAGCGTCGACGGGACCTACAATGAGCAGTTCTTC.

This clonotype showed up just a few times. The J gene is TRBJ2-5, the V gene TRBV2; a possible D gene is TRBD1 (5 bases). The CDR3 loop spans 11 amino acids. V lost 9 bases to trimming and J lost 3 bases, with 8 bases between them. Germline CDR1 SNHLY, CDR2 FYNNEI. CDR3 bases: TGTGCCAGGGGGCTAAAAGAGACCCAGTACTTC. Translation gives CARGLKETQYF.

This clonotype was seen more than once but under ten times. The chain uses TRBV5-1 and TRBJ2-1; TRBD2 matches at 8 bases. CDR1 and CDR2 from the germline V gene are SGHRS and YFSETQ. The CDR3 runs 15 residues. Trimming removed 4 bases from V and 2 bases from J; junction bases left unmatched: 5. Written as DNA, the CDR3 is TGCGCCAGCAGCGGTAGCGGGAATACCTACAATGAGCAGTTCTTC. Amino acids: CASSGSGNTYNEQFF.

This clonotype was counted ten times or more. The CDR3: CASSEVRETGYTF. CDR3 DNA: TGTGCCAGCAGTGAAGTTAGGGAAACCGGCTACACCTTC. The chain is built from TRBV2 and TRBJ1-2; D gene ambiguous. The CDR3 is made up of 13 amino acids. V lost 1 base and J 8 bases, leaving 11 bases between the germline ends. The germline V gene has CDR1 SNHLY and CDR2 FYNNEI.

The chain carries TRBV29-1 and TRBJ2-7; TRBD1 agrees at 9 bases. Unmatched junction bases numbered 6, after V lost 7 bases and J lost 2 bases. The CDR3 sequence is 13 residues long. Per the germline V gene, CDR1 is SQVTM and CDR2 is ANQGSEA. CDR3 loop: CSATGGAPYEQYF. CDR3 bases: TGCAGCGCCACAGGGGGCGCCCCCTACGAGCAGTACTTC.

The J gene is TRBJ2-2, the V gene TRBV7-2, with 10 bases identical to TRBD1. The V gene's germline CDR1 is SGHTA and CDR2 FQGNSA. This CDR3 spans 16 amino acids. Losses at the gene ends were 2 bases for V and 6 bases for J; bases not matched to a gene: 6. This CDR3 reads CASSLRTGGVAGELFF. The CDR3 DNA sequence: TGTGCCAGCAGCTTAAGGACAGGGGGGGTCGCCGGGGAGCTGTTTTTT.

The table lists this clonotype with many counts. The chain is built from TRBV11-2 and TRBJ2-7; D gene ambiguous. CDR3 length equals 14 residues. Germline V lookup: CDR1 SGHAT, CDR2 FQNNGV. Trimming shortened V by 1 base and J by 6 bases, and 13 bases separated the two germline ends. CDR3 nucleotides: TGTGCCAGCAGCTTAGTTGGGCCGGTAAGCGAGCAGTACTTC. It yields the protein CASSLVGPVSEQYF.

The chain links TRBV5-1 to TRBJ2-2; 8 bases are a match to TRBD2. The V and J ends lost 4 bases and 0 bases, in that order; junction bases with no gene match: 2. The CDR3 sequence is 15 residues long. The V gene's germline CDR1 is SGHRS and CDR2 YFSETQ. The CDR3 DNA follows: TGCGCCAGCAGCGGGGGACTAGCGAACACCGGGGAGCTGTTTTTT. As protein: CASSGGLANTGELFF. Based on the CDR3 plus reference TRBV5-1 and TRBJ2-2, the full variable domain is KAGVTQTPRYLIKTRGQQVTLSCSPISGHRSVSWYQQTPGQGLQFLFEYFSETQRNKGNFPGRFSGRQFSNSRSEMNVSTLELGDSALYLCASSGGLANTGELFFGEGSRLTVL.

This clonotype has just a few counts. V is TRBV5-1 and J is TRBJ2-1; TRBD2 aligns across 10 bases. This CDR3 comprises 17 residues. The trim removed 1 base at V and 0 bases at J, leaving 4 bases unmatched. Germline loops: CDR1 SGHRS, CDR2 YFSETQ. CDR3 amino acids: CASSLPRLAGSYNEQFF. CDR3 DNA: TGCGCCAGCAGCTTGCCAAGACTAGCGGGCTCCTACAATGAGCAGTTCTTC. Based on the CDR3 plus reference TRBV5-1 and TRBJ2-1, the full variable domain is KAGVTQTPRYLIKTRGQQVTLSCSPISGHRSVSWYQQTPGQGLQFLFEYFSETQRNKGNFPGRFSGRQFSNSRSEMNVSTLELGDSALYLCASSLPRLAGSYNEQFFGPGTRLTVL.

In its sample, this clonotype was seen a few times. The rearrangement uses TRBV21-1 and TRBJ2-1. TRBV21-1 is marked as a pseudogene. This CDR3 is built from 15 residues. The CDR3 region is CASSKAQGSYNEQFF. DNA of the CDR3: TGTGCCAGCAGCAAAGCGCAGGGCTCCTACAATGAGCAGTTCTTC.

The sample holds a few counts of this clonotype. V and J are TRBV25-1 and TRBJ2-1; 11 nucleotides align to TRBD2. CDR1 is MGHDK, CDR2 SYGVNS, per germline. The CDR3 extends over 18 amino acids. J gave up 9 bases and V 2 bases, and 15 bases lay outside the gene matches. CDR3 region: CASSELPRASGRNGEQFF. In DNA, the CDR3 is TGTGCCAGCAGTGAACTTCCTAGGGCTAGCGGGAGGAACGGTGAGCAGTTCTTC.